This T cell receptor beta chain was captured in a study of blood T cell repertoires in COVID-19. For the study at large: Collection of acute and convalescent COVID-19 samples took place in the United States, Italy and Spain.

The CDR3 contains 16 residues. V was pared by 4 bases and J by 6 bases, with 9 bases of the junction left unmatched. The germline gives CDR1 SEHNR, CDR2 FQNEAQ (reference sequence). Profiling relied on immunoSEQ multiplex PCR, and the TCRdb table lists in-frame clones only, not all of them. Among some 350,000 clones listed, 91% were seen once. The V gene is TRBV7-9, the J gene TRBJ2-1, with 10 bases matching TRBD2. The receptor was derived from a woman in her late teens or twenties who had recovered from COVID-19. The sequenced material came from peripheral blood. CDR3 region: CASSSNPGLATNEQFF. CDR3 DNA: TGTGCCAGCAGCTCAAACCCGGGACTAGCGACCAATGAGCAGTTCTTC.